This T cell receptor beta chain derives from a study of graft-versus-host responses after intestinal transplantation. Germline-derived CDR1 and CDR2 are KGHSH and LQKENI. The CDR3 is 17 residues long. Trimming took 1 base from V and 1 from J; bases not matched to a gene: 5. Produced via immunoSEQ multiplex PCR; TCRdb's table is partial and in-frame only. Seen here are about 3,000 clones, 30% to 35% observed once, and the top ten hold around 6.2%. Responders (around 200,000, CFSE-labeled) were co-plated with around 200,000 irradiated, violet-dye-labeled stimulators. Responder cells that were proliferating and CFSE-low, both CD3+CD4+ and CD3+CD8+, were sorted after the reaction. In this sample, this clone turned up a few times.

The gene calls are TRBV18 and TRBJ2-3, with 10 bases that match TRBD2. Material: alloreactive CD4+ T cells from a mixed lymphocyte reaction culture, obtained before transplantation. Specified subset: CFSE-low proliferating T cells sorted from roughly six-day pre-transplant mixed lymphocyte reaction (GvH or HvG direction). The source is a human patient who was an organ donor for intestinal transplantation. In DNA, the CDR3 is TGTGCCAGCTCACCACTAAGCGGGGGGGCAGGCACAGATACGCAGTATTTT. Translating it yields CASSPLSGGAGTDTQYF.